This T cell receptor beta chain stems from a study of blood T cells in healthy people across ages. Whole-study findings and limits: Estimates based on one million T cells were treated as lower bounds. When set beside aged donors, long-lived donors presented more naive CD4+ cells and higher diversity.

A second about 7 to 12 cycle PCR used barcoded and J-beta primers. TCRdb reprocessed the 5' RACE reads with MiXCR, giving one entry per CDR3 protein. The repertoire has about 770,000 distinct CDR3 sequences, around 45% of them found once; the top ten carry about 21%. Trimming took 5 bases from V and 1 from J; bases not matched to a gene: 4. The CDR3 has 14 amino acids. Germline V CDR1 and CDR2: DFQATT, SNEGSKA (reference sequence). As regards this clonotype: Its matching antigen is unknown.

The TCR was taken from a man in his 60s in good health. This rearrangement joins TRBV20-1 to TRBJ2-3; 9 bases map to TRBD2. Sequenced sample: blood. For the CDR3, the DNA is TGCAGTGCTTGGACTAGCGAAGGCACAGATACGCAGTATTTT. Encoded protein: CSAWTSEGTDTQYF.